This TCR beta chain was identified in a study of shared clonotypes between healthy human individuals. Study summary: Sampling drew on donors who were two women and a few men aged 18 to 49. Study outcomes and limitations: Sample collection involved blood only; tissue repertoires are likely different.

The CDR3 contains 13 residues. Germline V CDR1 and CDR2: MDHEN, SYDVKM. The ends were cut back, 4 bases at V and 0 bases at J, with 6 bases in the middle. Comments on this clone: Antigen: not known.

Here immunoSEQ multiplex PCR was the method, and the copy in TCRdb shows in-frame clones only, minus some. In the table there are 550,000 to 800,000 clones, approximately 79% of which are singletons. The sequence came from a young woman in good health. The chain has TRBV28 and TRBJ1-1, with D hard to call. The sample was memory CD4+ T cells sorted from blood. Sample subset: CD45RA-negative fraction. CDR3 nucleotide sequence: TGTGCCAGCAGTTCCCATATGAACACTGAAGCTTTCTTT. It encodes CASSSHMNTEAFF.